This T cell receptor (beta chain) was recorded in a study of cytotoxic CD8 clonotypes in ibrutinib-treated CLL. Whole-study context: Responses comprised around 24 partial and 2 complete; at median approximately 70 months, 14 remained remitted and about 12 progressed. Response samples were drawn at a median of about twelve months of treatment, range 6 to 36. Study-level findings and limits: Clonality increased with ibrutinib response but returned toward baseline at progression.

Worth noting for this clone: The antigen remains undetermined.

Target depth was 1 in 200,000 to 1 in 1 million T cells, about 10x per clonotype. TCRdb's table, derived via immunoSEQ multiplex PCR, lists solely in-frame clones and lacks some. The sample lists approximately 350,000 clones, under 70% occurring once. The CDR3 is made up of 13 amino acids. The ends were cut back, 3 bases at V and 2 bases at J, with 8 bases in the middle. Germline lookup yields CDR1 LNHDA and CDR2 SQIVND (reference sequence). The chain uses TRBV19 and TRBJ2-7, with a possible D match to TRBD2 (6 bases). Sample: PBMCs, taken after 36 months of ibrutinib treatment. The TCR originated in a human donor with chronic lymphocytic leukemia. CDR3 residues: CASSMEGPYEQYF. DNA of the CDR3: TGTGCCAGTAGTATGGAGGGGCCCTACGAGCAGTACTTC.